This is a list of T cell receptor beta chains from one sample in a study of T cells in tuberculosis. Profiling relied on immunoSEQ multiplex PCR, and the TCRdb table lists in-frame clones only, not all of them. The sample shows around 39,000 clones, 85% to 95% of them seen only once. The source material was PBMCs. These receptors were obtained from a donor aged 10-29 years with latent tuberculosis or without tuberculosis infection. CDR3s include the opening cysteine and the closing phenylalanine or tryptophan. The D gene is left open where the match is weak. Clone size is stated in some rows and not others, as once, few, many or a class when expanded.

abundance: once
d_gene: .
v_gene: TRBV5-8
j_gene: TRBJ1-5
CDR3aa: CASSYRVQPQHF
CDR3nt: TGTGCCAGCAGCTACAGGGTCCAGCCCCAGCATTTT

abundance: once
d_gene: .
v_gene: TRBV4-3
j_gene: TRBJ1-2
CDR3aa: CASSQDNEVNYGYTF
CDR3nt: TGCGCCAGCAGCCAAGATAATGAGGTCAACTATGGCTACACCTTC

abundance: .
d_gene: .
v_gene: TRBV5-1
j_gene: TRBJ2-3
CDR3aa: CASSLGGRDTQYF
CDR3nt: TGCGCCAGCAGCTTAGGCGGGCGAGATACGCAGTATTTT

abundance: few
d_gene: .
v_gene: TRBV5-1
j_gene: TRBJ1-2
CDR3aa: CASSPRQAYGYTF
CDR3nt: TGCGCCAGCAGCCCTAGACAGGCCTATGGCTACACCTTC

abundance: once
d_gene: .
v_gene: TRBV19
j_gene: TRBJ1-1
CDR3aa: CASSIDGGSTEAFF
CDR3nt: TGTGCCAGTAGTATAGACGGGGGATCCACTGAAGCTTTCTTT

abundance: .
d_gene: .
v_gene: TRBV23-1
j_gene: TRBJ2-1
CDR3aa: CASSLGGYNEQFF
CDR3nt: TGCGCCAGCAGTCTAGGAGGATATAATGAGCAGTTCTTC

abundance: .
d_gene: TRBD1
v_gene: TRBV6-1
j_gene: TRBJ1-4
CDR3aa: CASTRTGGNEKLFF
CDR3nt: TGTGCCAGCACCCGGACAGGGGGGAATGAAAAACTGTTTTTT

abundance: .
d_gene: TRBD2
v_gene: TRBV4-1
j_gene: TRBJ2-1
CDR3aa: CASGLAGDNEQFF
CDR3nt: TGCGCCAGCGGACTAGCGGGGGACAATGAGCAGTTCTTC

abundance: .
d_gene: TRBD1
v_gene: TRBV4-3
j_gene: TRBJ2-7
CDR3aa: CASSPTHRGTSYEQYF
CDR3nt: TGCGCCAGCAGCCCGACTCACAGGGGAACTTCCTACGAGCAGTACTTC

abundance: .
d_gene: TRBD2
v_gene: TRBV29-1
j_gene: TRBJ2-3
CDR3aa: CSELAGSTDTQYF
CDR3nt: TGCAGCGAACTAGCGGGGAGCACAGATACGCAGTATTTT

abundance: .
d_gene: TRBD2
v_gene: TRBV7-6
j_gene: TRBJ2-7
CDR3aa: CASSLAPAGNYEQYF
CDR3nt: TGTGCCAGCAGCTTGGCCCCAGCGGGGAACTACGAGCAGTACTTC

abundance: once
d_gene: TRBD1
v_gene: TRBV5-1
j_gene: TRBJ1-5
CDR3aa: CASSLMTGDQPQHF
CDR3nt: TGCGCCAGCAGCTTGATGACAGGGGATCAGCCCCAGCATTTT

abundance: .
d_gene: .
v_gene: TRBV19
j_gene: TRBJ1-1
CDR3aa: CASTQIRELDNTEAFF
CDR3nt: TGTGCCAGTACCCAAATCAGGGAATTGGATAACACTGAAGCTTTCTTT

abundance: once
d_gene: .
v_gene: TRBV30
j_gene: TRBJ1-6
CDR3aa: CAWSRSIAPLHF
CDR3nt: TGTGCCTGGAGTCGATCGATAGCACCCCTCCACTTT

abundance: .
d_gene: .
v_gene: TRBV10-3
j_gene: TRBJ1-2
CDR3aa: CAITNRVLVNYGYTF
CDR3nt: TGTGCCATCACGAACCGGGTTTTGGTTAACTATGGCTACACCTTC

abundance: .
d_gene: .
v_gene: TRBV11-2
j_gene: TRBJ1-5
CDR3aa: CASSLGRARGDQPQHF
CDR3nt: TGTGCCAGCAGCTTAGGACGGGCGCGCGGGGATCAGCCCCAGCATTTT

abundance: .
d_gene: .
v_gene: TRBV7-8
j_gene: TRBJ1-1
CDR3aa: CASSLGQSNTEAFF
CDR3nt: TGTGCCAGCAGCTTGGGGCAGTCGAACACTGAAGCTTTCTTT

abundance: .
d_gene: .
v_gene: TRBV19
j_gene: TRBJ2-7
CDR3aa: CASSDTGPNEQYF
CDR3nt: TGTGCCAGTAGCGATACAGGGCCCAACGAGCAGTACTTC

abundance: .
d_gene: .
v_gene: TRBV19
j_gene: TRBJ2-1
CDR3aa: CASSSRRGRVVEQFF
CDR3nt: TGTGCCAGTAGTTCCCGCAGGGGCAGGGTGGTTGAGCAGTTCTTC

abundance: once
d_gene: TRBD1
v_gene: TRBV4-2
j_gene: TRBJ1-6
CDR3aa: CASSPGPGTDNSPLHF
CDR3nt: TGTGCCAGCAGTCCGGGCCCTGGGACAGATAATTCACCCCTCCACTTT

abundance: .
d_gene: TRBD1
v_gene: TRBV5-4
j_gene: TRBJ1-2
CDR3aa: CASSTGTGLYGYTF
CDR3nt: TGTGCCAGCAGTACCGGGACAGGGCTTTATGGCTACACCTTC

abundance: .
d_gene: .
v_gene: TRBV30
j_gene: TRBJ2-7
CDR3aa: CAWSVLYEQYF
CDR3nt: TGTGCCTGGAGTGTACTCTACGAGCAGTACTTC

abundance: .
d_gene: TRBD2
v_gene: TRBV6-4
j_gene: TRBJ2-1
CDR3aa: CASSKLAGDPYNEQFF
CDR3nt: TGTGCCAGCAGCAAACTAGCGGGGGACCCCTACAATGAGCAGTTCTTC

abundance: .
d_gene: .
v_gene: TRBV9
j_gene: TRBJ1-3
CDR3aa: CASSVVGDSGNTIYF
CDR3nt: TGTGCCAGCAGCGTAGTCGGGGACTCTGGAAACACCATATATTTT

abundance: .
d_gene: .
v_gene: TRBV7-8
j_gene: TRBJ1-5
CDR3aa: CASSPGRAQPQHF
CDR3nt: TGTGCCAGCAGTCCGGGAAGGGCGCAGCCCCAGCATTTT

abundance: .
d_gene: .
v_gene: TRBV5-1
j_gene: TRBJ1-1
CDR3aa: CASRLEGTGWHTEAFF
CDR3nt: TGCGCCAGCAGATTGGAGGGGACTGGTTGGCACACTGAAGCTTTCTTT

abundance: .
d_gene: .
v_gene: TRBV19
j_gene: TRBJ2-7
CDR3aa: CASSTRQAAYEQYF
CDR3nt: TGTGCCAGTAGCACCCGACAGGCCGCCTACGAGCAGTACTTC

abundance: .
d_gene: .
v_gene: TRBV7-2
j_gene: TRBJ1-1
CDR3aa: CASSVGDRFGEAFF
CDR3nt: TGTGCCAGCAGCGTGGGTGACAGGTTCGGTGAAGCTTTCTTT

abundance: .
d_gene: TRBD1
v_gene: TRBV30
j_gene: TRBJ1-6
CDR3aa: CAWGQGADNSPLHF
CDR3nt: TGTGCCTGGGGACAGGGGGCTGATAATTCACCCCTCCACTTT

abundance: once
d_gene: .
v_gene: TRBV7-3
j_gene: TRBJ2-1
CDR3aa: CASSLTAPLDEQFF
CDR3nt: TGTGCCAGCAGCTTAACGGCACCTTTGGATGAGCAGTTCTTC

abundance: .
d_gene: .
v_gene: TRBV19
j_gene: TRBJ1-3
CDR3aa: CASSISGAGNTIYF
CDR3nt: TGTGCCAGTAGTATATCGGGGGCTGGAAACACCATATATTTT

abundance: few
d_gene: TRBD1
v_gene: TRBV2
j_gene: TRBJ1-2
CDR3aa: CASTMGQGRSGYTF
CDR3nt: TGTGCCAGCACCATGGGACAGGGGCGGAGTGGCTACACCTTC

abundance: .
d_gene: TRBD2
v_gene: TRBV14
j_gene: TRBJ2-3
CDR3aa: CASSQARGGPTDTQYF
CDR3nt: TGTGCCAGCAGCCAAGCCCGGGGGGGGCCCACAGATACGCAGTATTTT

abundance: .
d_gene: .
v_gene: TRBV7-2
j_gene: TRBJ1-6
CDR3aa: CASSTVDLRGNSPLHF
CDR3nt: TGTGCCAGCAGCACTGTAGATCTACGTGGTAATTCACCCCTCCACTTT

abundance: .
d_gene: .
v_gene: TRBV6-1
j_gene: TRBJ2-7
CDR3aa: CASSEAVATSPFYEQYF
CDR3nt: TGTGCCAGCAGTGAAGCGGTAGCCACCTCACCTTTCTACGAGCAGTACTTC

abundance: .
d_gene: TRBD1
v_gene: TRBV19
j_gene: TRBJ1-1
CDR3aa: CASSIDRDRGAFF
CDR3nt: TGTGCCAGTAGTATAGATAGAGACAGGGGAGCTTTCTTT

abundance: .
d_gene: TRBD2
v_gene: TRBV6-5
j_gene: TRBJ2-3
CDR3aa: CASSSGTSGDTQYF
CDR3nt: TGTGCCAGCAGTTCCGGGACTAGTGGAGATACGCAGTATTTT

abundance: once
d_gene: .
v_gene: TRBV14
j_gene: TRBJ2-2
CDR3aa: CASSPREVRTPTGTGELFF
CDR3nt: TGTGCCAGCAGCCCCAGGGAGGTTAGGACCCCGACGGGAACCGGGGAGCTGTTTTTT

abundance: .
d_gene: TRBD2
v_gene: TRBV7-3
j_gene: TRBJ2-3
CDR3aa: CASSPRLAGGTDTQYF
CDR3nt: TGTGCCAGCAGCCCCAGACTAGCGGGGGGTACAGATACGCAGTATTTT

abundance: .
d_gene: TRBD1
v_gene: TRBV4-1
j_gene: TRBJ1-2
CDR3aa: CASSPLQIMSGDRAQGNYGYTF
CDR3nt: TGCGCCAGCAGCCCCCTGCAGATAATGTCCGGGGACAGGGCTCAGGGGAACTATGGCTACACCTTC

abundance: .
d_gene: .
v_gene: TRBV10-3
j_gene: TRBJ2-3
CDR3aa: CATGFSRGPSTDTQYF
CDR3nt: TGTGCCACCGGGTTTTCCAGGGGTCCTAGCACAGATACGCAGTATTTT

abundance: .
d_gene: .
v_gene: TRBV7-7
j_gene: TRBJ2-1
CDR3aa: CASSLLPDRTVDEQFF
CDR3nt: TGTGCCAGCAGCTTACTTCCAGACAGGACGGTTGATGAGCAGTTCTTC

abundance: once
d_gene: TRBD1
v_gene: TRBV27
j_gene: TRBJ1-5
CDR3aa: CASSDRGNNQPQHF
CDR3nt: TGTGCCAGCAGCGACAGGGGGAACAATCAGCCCCAGCATTTT

abundance: .
d_gene: .
v_gene: TRBV9
j_gene: TRBJ1-6
CDR3aa: CASSIDRYSYNSPLHF
CDR3nt: TGTGCCAGCAGCATCGACAGGTACTCCTATAATTCACCCCTCCACTTT

abundance: .
d_gene: TRBD1
v_gene: TRBV2
j_gene: TRBJ1-4
CDR3aa: CATKQGTPNEKLFF
CDR3nt: TGTGCCACCAAACAGGGGACACCCAATGAAAAACTGTTTTTT

abundance: .
d_gene: .
v_gene: TRBV18
j_gene: TRBJ1-6
CDR3aa: CASSPVRSHNSPLHF
CDR3nt: TGTGCCAGCTCACCAGTCAGGTCCCATAATTCACCCCTCCACTTT

abundance: .
d_gene: .
v_gene: TRBV2
j_gene: TRBJ1-2
CDR3aa: CASVKPSGGYTF
CDR3nt: TGTGCCAGCGTCAAACCCAGTGGCGGCTACACCTTC

abundance: .
d_gene: .
v_gene: TRBV10-3
j_gene: TRBJ2-7
CDR3aa: CAISEDPGVVDEQYF
CDR3nt: TGTGCCATCAGTGAGGATCCAGGGGTGGTCGACGAGCAGTACTTC

abundance: .
d_gene: TRBD1
v_gene: TRBV5-4
j_gene: TRBJ1-2
CDR3aa: CASSGGTGRHGYTF
CDR3nt: TGTGCCAGCAGCGGCGGGACAGGGCGTCATGGCTACACCTTC

abundance: .
d_gene: .
v_gene: TRBV19
j_gene: TRBJ1-5
CDR3aa: CASSIVDQPQHF
CDR3nt: TGTGCCAGTAGTATAGTCGATCAGCCCCAGCATTTT

abundance: .
d_gene: .
v_gene: TRBV4-3
j_gene: TRBJ2-7
CDR3aa: CASSQAQGRSSYEQYF
CDR3nt: TGCGCCAGCAGCCAAGCCCAGGGGCGAAGCTCCTACGAGCAGTACTTC

abundance: .
d_gene: TRBD1
v_gene: TRBV18
j_gene: TRBJ1-4
CDR3aa: CASSPETGNSEKLFF
CDR3nt: TGTGCCAGCTCACCAGAGACAGGGAATTCTGAAAAACTGTTTTTT

abundance: .
d_gene: TRBD1
v_gene: TRBV10-3
j_gene: TRBJ2-5
CDR3aa: CAIRDSQETQYF
CDR3nt: TGTGCCATTAGGGACAGCCAAGAGACCCAGTACTTC

abundance: .
d_gene: TRBD1
v_gene: TRBV29-1
j_gene: TRBJ1-1
CDR3aa: CSVPNRGSTEAFF
CDR3nt: TGCAGCGTGCCTAACAGGGGAAGTACTGAAGCTTTCTTT

abundance: .
d_gene: TRBD2
v_gene: TRBV10-3
j_gene: TRBJ2-2
CDR3aa: CAIPGGANTGELFF
CDR3nt: TGTGCCATCCCCGGGGGGGCGAACACCGGGGAGCTGTTTTTT